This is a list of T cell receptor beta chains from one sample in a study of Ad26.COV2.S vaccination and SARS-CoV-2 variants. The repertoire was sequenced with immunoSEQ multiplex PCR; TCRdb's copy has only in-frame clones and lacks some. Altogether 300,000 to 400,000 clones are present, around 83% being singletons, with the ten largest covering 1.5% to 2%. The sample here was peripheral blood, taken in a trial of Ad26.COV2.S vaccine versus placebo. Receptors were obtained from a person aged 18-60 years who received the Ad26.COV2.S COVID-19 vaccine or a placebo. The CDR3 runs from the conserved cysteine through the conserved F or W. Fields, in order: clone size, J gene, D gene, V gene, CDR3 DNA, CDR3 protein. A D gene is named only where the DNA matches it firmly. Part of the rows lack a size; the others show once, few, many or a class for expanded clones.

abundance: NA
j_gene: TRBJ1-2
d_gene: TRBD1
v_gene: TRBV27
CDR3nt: TGTGCCAGCAGCCGAACCCGGGACAGGTCCCCTTTAGCTAACTATGGCTACACCTTC
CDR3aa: CASSRTRDRSPLANYGYTF

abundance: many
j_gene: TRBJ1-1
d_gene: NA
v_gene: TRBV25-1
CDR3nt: TGTGCCAGCAGTGAATATAGGGGCACAGGTACAGCACTAACTTTCTTT
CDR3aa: CASSEYRGTGTALTFF

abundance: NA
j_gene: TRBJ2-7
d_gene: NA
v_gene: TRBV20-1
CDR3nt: TGCAGTGCTAGTAAGCCGGGGGGCCCCCACGAGCAGTACTTC
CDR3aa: CSASKPGGPHEQYF

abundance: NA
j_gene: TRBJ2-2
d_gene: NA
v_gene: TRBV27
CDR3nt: TGTGCCAGCAGTTTATCGGGGGAGCTGTTTTTT
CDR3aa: CASSLSGELFF

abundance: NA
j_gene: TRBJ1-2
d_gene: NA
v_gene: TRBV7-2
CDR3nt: TGTGCCAGCAGCCGACAAGTCGTACGGGGCTACACCTTC
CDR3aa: CASSRQVVRGYTF

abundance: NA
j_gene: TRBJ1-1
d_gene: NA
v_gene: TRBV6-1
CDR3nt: TGTGCCAGCAGTGAAGACATTGAAGCTTTCTTT
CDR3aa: CASSEDIEAFF

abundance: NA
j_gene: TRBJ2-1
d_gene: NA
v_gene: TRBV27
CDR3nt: TGTGCCAGCCTTTTGCTCGGGGACTCCAACAATGAGCAGTTCTTC
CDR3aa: CASLLLGDSNNEQFF

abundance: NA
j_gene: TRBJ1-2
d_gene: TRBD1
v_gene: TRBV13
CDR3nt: TGTGCCAGCAGCTACCCCGGGACAGGGCTAAACTATGGCTACACCTTC
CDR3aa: CASSYPGTGLNYGYTF

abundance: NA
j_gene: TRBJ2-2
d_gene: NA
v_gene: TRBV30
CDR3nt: TGTGCCTGGGCCGGAACCCCACTAGTACGAGCCGGGGAGCTGTTTTTT
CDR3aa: CAWAGTPLVRAGELFF

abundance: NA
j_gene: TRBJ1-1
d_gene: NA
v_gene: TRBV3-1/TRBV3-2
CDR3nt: TGTGCCAGCAGCCAGGCAGCTGAAGCTTTCTTT
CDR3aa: CASSQAAEAFF

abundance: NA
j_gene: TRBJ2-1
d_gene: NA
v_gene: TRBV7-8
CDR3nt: TGTGCCAGCAGCGGGTTCAATGAGCAGTTCTTC
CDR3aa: CASSGFNEQFF

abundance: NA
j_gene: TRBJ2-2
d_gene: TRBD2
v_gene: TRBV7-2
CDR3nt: TGTGCCAGCAAGCGCCTGACTAGCCCCCCCGGGGAGCTGTTTTTT
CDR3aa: CASKRLTSPPGELFF

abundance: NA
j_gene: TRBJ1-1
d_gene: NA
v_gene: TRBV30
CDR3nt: TGTGCCTGGAGTGATAACAGGGCTTTCTTT
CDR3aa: CAWSDNRAFF

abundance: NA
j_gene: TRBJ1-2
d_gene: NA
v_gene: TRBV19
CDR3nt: TGTGCCAGTAGTATCACACAGGGAGGGGCTGGCTACACCTTC
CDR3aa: CASSITQGGAGYTF

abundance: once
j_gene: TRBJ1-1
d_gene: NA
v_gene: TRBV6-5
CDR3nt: TGTGCCAGCAGTTACTCCGGCAGGGGAAATGAAGCTTTCTTT
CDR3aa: CASSYSGRGNEAFF